One and the same sample provided the 5 T cell receptor beta chains below, sequenced in a study of T cells in Graves' hyperthyroidism and ophthalmopathy. Template material for amplifying TCR beta CDR3 regions consisted of RNA transcripts. HTBI primers were employed in a first-round RT-PCR of the TCR CDR3. Via MiXCR, TCRdb re-called the multiplex PCR reads, giving one row per CDR3 protein. The table lists 350,000 to 400,000 distinct CDR3 sequences, under 15% of them singletons, with about 31% in the top ten. Sequencing used blood. Receptors were obtained from a woman aged 25 to 39 with Graves' hyperthyroidism.

Ten or more counts support this clonotype. This rearrangement joins TRBV30 to TRBJ2-7, with a possible D match to TRBD1 (5 bases). V was clipped by 0 bases and J by 3 bases, with 12 bases between them. The length of the CDR3 is 14 residues. Germline V gene lookup returns CDR1 GTSNPN and CDR2 SVGIG (reference sequence). The CDR3 DNA reads TGTGCCTGGAGTGTAGACCAGGGTATCTACGAGCAGTACTTC. The encoded protein is CAWSVDQGIYEQYF.

The chain uses TRBV20-1 and TRBJ2-2; 7 bases fit TRBD2. This CDR3 comprises 13 residues. V was clipped by 6 bases and J by 1 base; unmatched bases: 2. Germline assignment: CDR1 DFQATT and CDR2 SNEGSKA (reference sequence). CDR3 loop: CSAQRENTGELFF. CDR3 DNA: TGCAGTGCCCAGCGGGAGAACACCGGGGAGCTGTTTTTT.

The table lists this clonotype with many counts. The gene calls are TRBV28 and TRBJ2-2; TRBD1 aligns across 7 bases. After removal of 2 bases from V and 7 bases from J, the junction contained 4 bases not matched to a gene. Germline-derived CDR1 and CDR2 are MDHEN and SYDVKM. CDR3 length equals 14 residues. CDR3 in DNA: TGTGCCAGCAGTTTAGACAGGGTTATCGGGGAGCTGTTTTTT. It specifies CASSLDRVIGELFF.

A few counts support this clonotype. CDR3 nucleotide sequence: TGTGCCAGCAGCCCAAGGACTAGCGGGCCTCCTGGGGCCAACGTCCTGACTTTC. Its translation is CASSPRTSGPPGANVLTF. The chain is built from TRBV9 and TRBJ2-6; TRBD2 matches at 11 bases. CDR1 is SGDLS, CDR2 YYNGEE, per germline. CDR3 length: 18 residues. V was pared by 4 bases and J by 2 bases, with 8 bases of the junction left unmatched.

This clonotype occurred many times. This sequence joins TRBV28 and TRBJ1-2; tentative D call: TRBD1 (6 bases). This CDR3 region has 16 residues. The germline V gene has CDR1 MDHEN and CDR2 SYDVKM. Between the trimmed V and J ends, which lost 6 bases and 4 bases, there was a span of 21 bases. DNA of the CDR3: TGTGCCAGCAGCCCATTAACAGGGACGGGGGTCTATGGCTACACCTTC. Encoded protein: CASSPLTGTGVYGYTF.